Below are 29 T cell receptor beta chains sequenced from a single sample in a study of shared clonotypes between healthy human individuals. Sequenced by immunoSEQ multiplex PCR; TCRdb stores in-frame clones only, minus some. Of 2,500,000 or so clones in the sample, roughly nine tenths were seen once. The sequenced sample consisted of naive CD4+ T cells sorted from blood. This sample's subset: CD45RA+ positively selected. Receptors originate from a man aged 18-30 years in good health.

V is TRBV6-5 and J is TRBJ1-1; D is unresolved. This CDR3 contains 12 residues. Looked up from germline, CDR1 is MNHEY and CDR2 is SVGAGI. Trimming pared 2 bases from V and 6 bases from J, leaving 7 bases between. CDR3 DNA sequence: TGTGCCAGCAGTTACCCTGGTTCTGAAGCTTTCTTT. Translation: CASSYPGSEAFF.

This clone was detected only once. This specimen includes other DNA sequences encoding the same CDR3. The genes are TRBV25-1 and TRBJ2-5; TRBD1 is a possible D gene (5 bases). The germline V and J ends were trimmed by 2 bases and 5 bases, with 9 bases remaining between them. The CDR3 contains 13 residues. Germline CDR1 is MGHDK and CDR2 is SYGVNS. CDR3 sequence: CASSEQGVETQYF. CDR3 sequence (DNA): TGTGCCAGCAGTGAACAAGGGGTTGAGACCCAGTACTTC.

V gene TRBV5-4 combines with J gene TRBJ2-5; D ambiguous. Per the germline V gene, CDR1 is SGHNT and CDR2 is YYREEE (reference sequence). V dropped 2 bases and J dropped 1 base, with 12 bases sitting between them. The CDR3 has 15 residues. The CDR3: CASSFQVDRQETQYF. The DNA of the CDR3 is TGTGCCAGCAGCTTTCAGGTAGACCGCCAAGAGACCCAGTACTTC.

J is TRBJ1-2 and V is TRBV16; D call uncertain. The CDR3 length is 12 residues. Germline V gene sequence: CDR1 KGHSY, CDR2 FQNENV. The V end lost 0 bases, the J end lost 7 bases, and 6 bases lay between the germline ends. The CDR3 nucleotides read TGTGCCAGCAGCCAATCATCAGCTGGCTACACCTTC. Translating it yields CASSQSSAGYTF.

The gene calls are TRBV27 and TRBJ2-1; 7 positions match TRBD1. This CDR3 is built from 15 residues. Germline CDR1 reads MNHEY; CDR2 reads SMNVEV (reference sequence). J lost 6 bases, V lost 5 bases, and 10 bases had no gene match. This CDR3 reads CASSPQGTLANEQFF. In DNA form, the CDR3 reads TGTGCCAGCAGTCCACAGGGGACCTTAGCCAATGAGCAGTTCTTC.

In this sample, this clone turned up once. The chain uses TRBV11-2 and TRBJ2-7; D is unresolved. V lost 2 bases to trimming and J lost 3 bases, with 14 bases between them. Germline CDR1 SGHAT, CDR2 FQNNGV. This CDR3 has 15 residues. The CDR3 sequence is CASSLSITVNYEQYF. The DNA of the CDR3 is TGTGCCAGCAGCTTATCCATAACAGTAAACTACGAGCAGTACTTC. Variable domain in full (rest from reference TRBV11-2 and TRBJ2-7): EAGVAQSPRYKIIEKRQSVAFWCNPISGHATLYWYQQILGQGPKLLIQFQNNGVVDDSQLPKDRFSAERLKGVDSTLKIQPAKLEDSAVYLCASSLSITVNYEQYFGPGTRLTVT.

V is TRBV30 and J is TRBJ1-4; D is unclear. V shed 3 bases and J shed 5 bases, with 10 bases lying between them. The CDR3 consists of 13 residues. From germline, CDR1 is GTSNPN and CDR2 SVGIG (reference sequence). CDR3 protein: CAWRRSSNEKLFF. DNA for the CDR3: TGTGCCTGGAGGCGGTCGTCGAATGAAAAACTGTTTTTT.

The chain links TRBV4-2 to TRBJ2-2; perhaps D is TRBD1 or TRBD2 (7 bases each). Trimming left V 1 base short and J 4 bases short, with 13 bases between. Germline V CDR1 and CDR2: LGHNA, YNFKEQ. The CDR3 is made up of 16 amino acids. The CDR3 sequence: CASSQGRGGSTGELFF. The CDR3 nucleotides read TGTGCCAGCAGCCAAGGCAGGGGGGGTTCCACCGGGGAGCTGTTTTTT.

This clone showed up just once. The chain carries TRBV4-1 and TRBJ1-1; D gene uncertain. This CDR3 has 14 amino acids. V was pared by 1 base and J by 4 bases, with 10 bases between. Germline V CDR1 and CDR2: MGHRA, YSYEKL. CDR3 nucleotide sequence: TGCGCCAGCAGCCAAGTCGCCCTGATCACTGAAGCTTTCTTT. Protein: CASSQVALITEAFF.

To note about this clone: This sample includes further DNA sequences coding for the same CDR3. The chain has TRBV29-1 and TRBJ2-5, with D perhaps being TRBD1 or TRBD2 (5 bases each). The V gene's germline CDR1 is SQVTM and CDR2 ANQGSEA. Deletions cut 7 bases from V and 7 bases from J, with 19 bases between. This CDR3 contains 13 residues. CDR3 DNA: TGCAGCGCCGCTGGGACGGAAGAGGGGACCCAGTACTTC. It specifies CSAAGTEEGTQYF.

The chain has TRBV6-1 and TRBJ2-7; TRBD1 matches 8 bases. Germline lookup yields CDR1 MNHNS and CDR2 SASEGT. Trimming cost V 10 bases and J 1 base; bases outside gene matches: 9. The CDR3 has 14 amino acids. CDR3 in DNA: TGTGCCACCTCCCGGGACAGGACATCCTACGAGCAGTACTTC. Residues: CATSRDRTSYEQYF.

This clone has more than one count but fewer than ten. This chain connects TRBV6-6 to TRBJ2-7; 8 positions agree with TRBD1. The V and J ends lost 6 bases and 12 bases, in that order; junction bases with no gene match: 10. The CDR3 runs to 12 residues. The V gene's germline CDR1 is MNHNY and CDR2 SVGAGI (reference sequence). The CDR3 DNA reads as TGTGCCAGCAGCCCGACAGGGGTCTTAGGGTACTTC. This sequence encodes CASSPTGVLGYF.

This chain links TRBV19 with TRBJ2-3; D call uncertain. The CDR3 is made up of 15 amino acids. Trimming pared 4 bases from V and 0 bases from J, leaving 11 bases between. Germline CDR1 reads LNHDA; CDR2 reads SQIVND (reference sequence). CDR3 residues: CASSRHPDSTDTQYF. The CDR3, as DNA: TGTGCCAGTAGTAGACATCCCGATAGCACAGATACGCAGTATTTT.

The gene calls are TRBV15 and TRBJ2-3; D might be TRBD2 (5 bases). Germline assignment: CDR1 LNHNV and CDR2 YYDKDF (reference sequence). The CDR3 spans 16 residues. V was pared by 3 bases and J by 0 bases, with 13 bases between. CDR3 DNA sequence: TGTGCCACCAGCAGCGGGGTTTTAACTAGCACAGATACGCAGTATTTT. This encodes CATSSGVLTSTDTQYF.

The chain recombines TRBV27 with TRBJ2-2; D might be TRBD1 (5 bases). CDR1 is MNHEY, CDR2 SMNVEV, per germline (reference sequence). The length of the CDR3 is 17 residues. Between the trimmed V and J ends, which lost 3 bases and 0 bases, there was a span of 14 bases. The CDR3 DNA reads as TGTGCCAGCAGTTTTATTCCCGTCAGGGCGAACACCGGGGAGCTGTTTTTT. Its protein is CASSFIPVRANTGELFF.

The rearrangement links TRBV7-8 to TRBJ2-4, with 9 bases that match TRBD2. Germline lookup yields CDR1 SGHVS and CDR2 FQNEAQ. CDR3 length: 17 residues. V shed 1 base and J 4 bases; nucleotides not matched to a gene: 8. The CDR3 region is CASSLVGSGSAKNIQYF. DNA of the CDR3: TGTGCCAGCAGCTTAGTGGGTAGCGGGAGTGCAAAAAACATTCAGTACTTC.

The CDR3 bases are TGTGCCACTCTACTATTGAACACCGGGGAGCTGTTTTTT. This translates into CATLLLNTGELFF. The V call is TRBV7-6, the J call TRBJ2-2, with D unresolved. The CDR3 is 13 residues long. In germline, CDR1 is SGHVS, CDR2 FNYEAQ. Trimming cost V 10 bases and J 1 base, with 10 bases left between them.

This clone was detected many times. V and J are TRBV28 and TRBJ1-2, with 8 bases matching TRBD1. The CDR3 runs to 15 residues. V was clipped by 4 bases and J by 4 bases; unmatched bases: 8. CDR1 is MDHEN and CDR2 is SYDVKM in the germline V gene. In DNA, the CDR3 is TGTGCCAGCAGTTCCACCGGACAGGGACCCTATGGCTACACCTTC. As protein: CASSSTGQGPYGYTF.

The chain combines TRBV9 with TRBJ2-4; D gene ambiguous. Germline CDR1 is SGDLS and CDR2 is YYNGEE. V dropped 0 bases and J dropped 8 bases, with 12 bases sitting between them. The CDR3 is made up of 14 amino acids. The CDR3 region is CASSVGPGMDIQYF. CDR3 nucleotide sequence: TGTGCCAGCAGCGTAGGGCCGGGTATGGACATTCAGTACTTC.

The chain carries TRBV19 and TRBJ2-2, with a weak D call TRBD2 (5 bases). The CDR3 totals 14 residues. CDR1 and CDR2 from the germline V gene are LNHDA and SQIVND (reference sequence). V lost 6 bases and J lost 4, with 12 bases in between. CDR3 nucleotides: TGTGCCAGTAGACTCTCCGGGGTCACCGGGGAGCTGTTTTTT. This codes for CASRLSGVTGELFF.

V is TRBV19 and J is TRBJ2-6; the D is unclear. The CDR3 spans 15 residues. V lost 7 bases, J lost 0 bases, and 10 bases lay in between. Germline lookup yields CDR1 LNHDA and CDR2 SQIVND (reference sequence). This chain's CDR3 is CASTQGPSGANVLTF. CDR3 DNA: TGTGCCAGTACCCAAGGCCCCTCTGGGGCCAACGTCCTGACTTTC.

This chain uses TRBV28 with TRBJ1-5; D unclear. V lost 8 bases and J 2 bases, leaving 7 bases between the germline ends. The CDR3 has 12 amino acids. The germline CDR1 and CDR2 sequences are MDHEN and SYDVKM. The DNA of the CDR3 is TGTGCCAGCGAGGGTCGCAATCAGCCCCAGCATTTT. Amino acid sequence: CASEGRNQPQHF.

The CDR3 DNA sequence: TGCGCCAGCAGCCAAACCGGGACAGGGTTTCCCAATGAGCAGTTCTTC. Translating it yields CASSQTGTGFPNEQFF. The V gene is TRBV4-1, the J gene TRBJ2-1, with 9 bases aligning to TRBD1. Looked up from germline, CDR1 is MGHRA and CDR2 is YSYEKL. V lost 2 bases, J lost 6 bases, and 8 bases stayed unmatched. The CDR3 extends over 16 amino acids.

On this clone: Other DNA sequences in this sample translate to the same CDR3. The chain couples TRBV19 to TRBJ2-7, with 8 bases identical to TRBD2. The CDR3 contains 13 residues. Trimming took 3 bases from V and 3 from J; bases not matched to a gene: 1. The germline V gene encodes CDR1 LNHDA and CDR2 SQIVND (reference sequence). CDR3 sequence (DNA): TGTGCCAGTAGTATCGCGGGAGGCTACGAGCAGTACTTC. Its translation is CASSIAGGYEQYF.

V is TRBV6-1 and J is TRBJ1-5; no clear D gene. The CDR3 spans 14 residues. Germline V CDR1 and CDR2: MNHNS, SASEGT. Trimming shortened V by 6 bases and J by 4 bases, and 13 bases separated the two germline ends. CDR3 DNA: TGTGCCAGCAGCACCCTTGGTAGAAATCAGCCCCAGCATTTT. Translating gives CASSTLGRNQPQHF.

In nucleotides, the CDR3 is TGTGCCAGCAGCCGACAGGGGACTTCATACGAGCAGTACTTC. Translating gives CASSRQGTSYEQYF. The rearrangement uses TRBV4-2 and TRBJ2-7; 8 nucleotides line up with TRBD1. From germline, CDR1 is LGHNA and CDR2 YNFKEQ. V shed 4 bases and J 4 bases; nucleotides not matched to a gene: 6. The CDR3 length is 14 residues.

The CDR3, as DNA: TGCGCCAGCAGCTTGGGACAGGCCAACGTCTACGAGCAGTACTTC. Translated: CASSLGQANVYEQYF. V and J are TRBV5-1 and TRBJ2-7; maybe TRBD1 (6 bases). CDR3 size: 15 residues. Per germline, CDR1 SGHRS and CDR2 YFSETQ. Trimming pared 0 bases from V and 3 bases from J, leaving 13 bases between.

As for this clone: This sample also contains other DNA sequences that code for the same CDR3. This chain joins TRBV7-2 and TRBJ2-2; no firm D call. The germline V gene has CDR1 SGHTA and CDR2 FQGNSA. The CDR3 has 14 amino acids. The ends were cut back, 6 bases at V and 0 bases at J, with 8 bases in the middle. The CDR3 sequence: CASSLQANTGELFF. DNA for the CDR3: TGTGCCAGCAGTCTCCAGGCGAACACCGGGGAGCTGTTTTTT. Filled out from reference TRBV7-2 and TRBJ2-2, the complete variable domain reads GAGVSQSPSNKVTEKGKDVELRCDPISGHTALYWYRQSLGQGLEFLIYFQGNSAPDKSGLPSDRFSAERTGGSVSTLTIQRTQQEDSAVYLCASSLQANTGELFFGEGSRLTVL.

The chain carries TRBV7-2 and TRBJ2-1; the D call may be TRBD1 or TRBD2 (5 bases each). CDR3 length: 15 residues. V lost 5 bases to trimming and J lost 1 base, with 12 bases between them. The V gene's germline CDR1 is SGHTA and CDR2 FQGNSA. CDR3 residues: CASSEGPSSYNEQFF. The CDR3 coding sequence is TGTGCCAGCAGCGAGGGACCCTCATCCTACAATGAGCAGTTCTTC.